This T cell receptor (beta chain) was sequenced for a study of OX40 agonist ivuxolimab in advanced cancers. Study summary: Patients were dosed with the agonistic anti-OX40 (CD134) antibody ivuxolimab. The patients received ivuxolimab by intravenous route every 2 weeks at 0.01 to 10 mg/kg.

Measured with immunoSEQ multiplex PCR; TCRdb has only the in-frame clones, and not every one. Here the sample spans 90,000 to 95,000 clones, more than 70% being singletons. V lost 6 bases, J lost 7 bases, and 13 bases lay in between. The germline V gene has CDR1 MNHEY and CDR2 SVGAGI. The CDR3 contains 14 residues. General study results and limits: The study observed clonal expansion of CD4+ and CD8+ blood T cells by week 6 at 0.1 to 3.0 mg/kg.

A remark on this clone: Its specificity is not known.

The source material was CD4+ or CD8+ T cells sorted from blood, sampled in a trial of the OX40 agonist ivuxolimab. The TCR was taken from an adult with an advanced solid tumor such as melanoma, head and neck, liver or kidney cancer. This chain links TRBV6-5 with TRBJ1-6; D possibly corresponds to TRBD1 (5 bases). CDR3 sequence (DNA): TGTGCCAGCAGGCCTACAGGATCAAATTCACCCCTCCACTTT. This sequence encodes CASRPTGSNSPLHF.